This is a list of T cell receptor beta chains from one sample in a study of OX40 agonist ivuxolimab in advanced cancers. Sequencing used immunoSEQ multiplex PCR; TCRdb keeps in-frame clones, though not all of them. The sample includes roughly 48,000 clones, around 84% of them seen just once. Sequenced here: CD4+ or CD8+ T cells sorted from blood, sampled in a trial of the OX40 agonist ivuxolimab. The receptor set was obtained from an adult with an advanced solid tumor such as melanoma, head and neck, liver or kidney cancer. The CDR3 runs from the conserved cysteine through the conserved F or W. Each record gives: clone size, J gene, D gene, V gene, CDR3 DNA, CDR3 protein. The D gene is left open where the match is weak. The size of a clone is reported for some rows only, either as once, few or many, or as a class for expanded clones.

NA	TRBJ2-7	TRBD2	TRBV5-4	TGTGCCAGCAGCCTAGAGGGAGGGAGATACGAGCAGTACTTC	CASSLEGGRYEQYF
NA	TRBJ2-5	NA	TRBV7-9	TGTGCCAGCAGCCCAGGGACGGGAAAAGAGACCCAGTACTTC	CASSPGTGKETQYF
NA	TRBJ2-7	TRBD1	TRBV6-1	TGTGCCAGCAGTACCCGGGACAGAATCTACGAGCAGTACTTC	CASSTRDRIYEQYF
NA	TRBJ2-7	NA	TRBV5-1	TGCGCCAGCAGCTTGGCCGCCGTCAGGGGACACGAGCAGTACTTC	CASSLAAVRGHEQYF
NA	TRBJ2-7	NA	TRBV9	TGTGCCAGCAGCGTAGGGGGTAGCGGAACCTACGAGCAGTACTTC	CASSVGGSGTYEQYF
NA	TRBJ2-7	NA	TRBV6-4	TGTGCCAGCACCGACATGGCCAACGAGCAGTACTTC	CASTDMANEQYF
medium-sized	TRBJ1-5	NA	TRBV2	TGTGCCAGCGGGCAGGGGAGCAATCAGCCCCAGCATTTT	CASGQGSNQPQHF
NA	TRBJ2-3	NA	TRBV10-3	TGTGCCGGCCGGGACTTCTCCACAGATACGCAGTATTTT	CAGRDFSTDTQYF
NA	TRBJ2-1	NA	TRBV5-1	TGCGCCAGCAGCTTGGCCGTAGGACGGATATACAATGAGCAGTTCTTC	CASSLAVGRIYNEQFF
NA	TRBJ2-7	NA	TRBV28	TGTGCCAGCAGTCAAAACTTACCCTACGAGCAGTACTTC	CASSQNLPYEQYF
NA	TRBJ1-2	TRBD1	TRBV19	TGTGCCAGTAGTGGGAAGACAGGGAGCTACTATGGCTACACCTTC	CASSGKTGSYYGYTF
NA	TRBJ2-3	TRBD2	TRBV5-1	TGCGCCAGCTCGAGCGGGATTAGCACAGATACGCAGTATTTT	CASSSGISTDTQYF
NA	TRBJ2-3	NA	TRBV13	TGTGCCAGCAGCTTATACAGGGAGTCAGATACGCAGTATTTT	CASSLYRESDTQYF
NA	TRBJ1-4	NA	TRBV28	TGTGCCAGCAAGGGGGACATAGCTAATGAAAAACTGTTTTTT	CASKGDIANEKLFF
NA	TRBJ2-5	NA	TRBV18	TGTGCCAGCTCACCACCGGGTGGAGAGACCCAGTACTTC	CASSPPGGETQYF
NA	TRBJ1-1	NA	TRBV6-6	TGTGCCAGCAGTCCTAGTAGCGACACTGAAGCTTTCTTT	CASSPSSDTEAFF
NA	TRBJ2-7	NA	TRBV20-1	TGCAGTGCTTGGGACATATACGAGCAGTACTTC	CSAWDIYEQYF
NA	TRBJ2-7	TRBD2	TRBV6-5	TGTGCCAGCAGTAATAGCGGGTCCTACGAGCAGTACTTC	CASSNSGSYEQYF
NA	TRBJ2-3	NA	TRBV18	TGTGCCAGCTCACCGAACACAGATACGCAGTATTTT	CASSPNTDTQYF
NA	TRBJ2-5	TRBD1	TRBV2	TGTGCCAGCGGGGACAGGGTAGAGACCCAGTACTTC	CASGDRVETQYF
NA	TRBJ2-7	NA	TRBV5-5	TGTGCCAGCAGCTTGGAAACTTGGTATGAGCAGTACTTC	CASSLETWYEQYF
NA	TRBJ1-5	TRBD1	TRBV7-3	TGTGCCAGCAGCCCAGGGGGAGATCAGCCCCAGCATTTT	CASSPGGDQPQHF
NA	TRBJ2-7	TRBD2	TRBV30	TGTGCCTGGAGTTCACTCACCCCGGGACTAGCGGGAGGGACCAACGAGCAGTACTTC	CAWSSLTPGLAGGTNEQYF
few	TRBJ1-1	NA	TRBV5-1	TGCGCCAGCAGCGCTCGGGCCGACGCCTCCACTGAAGCTTTCTTT	CASSARADASTEAFF
NA	TRBJ2-7	TRBD2	TRBV28	TGTGCCAGCAGTCCCGCTGGGGCGGGAGCTTTTTACGAGCAGTACTTC	CASSPAGAGAFYEQYF
few	TRBJ2-3	NA	TRBV5-1	TGCGCCAGCAGAACAAGGTGGGGCACAGATACGCAGTATTTT	CASRTRWGTDTQYF
NA	TRBJ2-7	NA	TRBV30	TGTGCCTGGAACCGGGCGGAGATCTACGAGCAGTACTTC	CAWNRAEIYEQYF
NA	TRBJ2-3	TRBD1	TRBV10-3	TGTGCCATCAGTGAGCCCAATTTTGGGACAGGGAAAGATACGCAGTATTTT	CAISEPNFGTGKDTQYF
few	TRBJ2-6	NA	TRBV28	TGTGCCAGCAAAGATTGGGGAGGGGCCAACGTCCTGACTTTC	CASKDWGGANVLTF
NA	TRBJ2-2	NA	TRBV5-4	TGTGCCAGCAGCCCCGCCCGAGCGAACACCGGGGAGCTGTTTTTT	CASSPARANTGELFF
once	TRBJ1-1	NA	TRBV9	TGTGCCAGCAGCCCAGTGAAGGGTTCTTACTCAGAGGGAGCTTTCTTT	CASSPVKGSYSEGAFF
few	TRBJ1-5	NA	TRBV6-5	TGTGCCAGCAGTAACCCCCATAGCAATCAGCCCCAGCATTTT	CASSNPHSNQPQHF
NA	TRBJ2-7	TRBD2	TRBV7-8	TGTGCCAGCAGCAAGACTAGCGCGGGCGAGCAGTACTTC	CASSKTSAGEQYF
NA	TRBJ2-5	TRBD2	TRBV9	TGTGCCAGCAACCCTGCGGCGGTAGCGGGCAACCAAGAGACCCAGTACTTC	CASNPAAVAGNQETQYF
once	TRBJ2-7	TRBD1	TRBV5-1	TGCGCCAGCAGCTTGGGACAGGGAAACGAGCAGTACTTC	CASSLGQGNEQYF
few	TRBJ1-5	NA	TRBV6-5	TGTGCCAGCAGAGCACCGGGGGTTCCCAATCAGCCCCAGCATTTT	CASRAPGVPNQPQHF
NA	TRBJ2-7	TRBD1	TRBV11-1	TGTGCCAGCAGCTTAGAACAGGGGCGCTCCTACGAGCAGTACTTC	CASSLEQGRSYEQYF
NA	TRBJ1-2	NA	TRBV5-5	TGTGCCAGCAGCTCAGGACGGCTATGGGAGGCGAACTATGGCTACACCTTC	CASSSGRLWEANYGYTF
NA	TRBJ2-7	TRBD1	TRBV5-4	TGTGCCAGCAGCCGAGGGACAGGGGGGCCCTACGAGCAGTACTTC	CASSRGTGGPYEQYF
NA	TRBJ2-7	TRBD2	TRBV4-2	TGTGCCTCACGGGGACTAGCGGGAGTACTGTACTTC	CASRGLAGVLYF
NA	TRBJ1-2	NA	TRBV18	TGTGCCAGCTCACCACCCTCCGTTGGCTACACCTTC	CASSPPSVGYTF
once	TRBJ2-1	TRBD2	TRBV27	TGTGCCAGCAGTTTTTCGACGTCTAGCGGGGTTTATGGCGAGCAGTTCTTC	CASSFSTSSGVYGEQFF
NA	TRBJ2-7	NA	TRBV28	TGTGCCAGCAGTGCCACAGGGTTTCTGCAGTACTTC	CASSATGFLQYF
NA	TRBJ2-5	NA	TRBV28	TGTGCCAGCAGTGGGTCCCGGGAGACCCAGTACTTC	CASSGSRETQYF
once	TRBJ2-5	NA	TRBV7-9	TGTGCCAGCAGCTCAACAGGGTCCGAGACCCAGTACTTC	CASSSTGSETQYF
NA	TRBJ2-5	TRBD2	TRBV15	TGTGCCACCAGCAGAGACCTAGCGGGAGTTAGGGAGACCCAGTACTTC	CATSRDLAGVRETQYF
NA	TRBJ2-5	NA	TRBV5-6	TGTGCCAGCAGCTTGTTTCGGGGAGTCGAAGAGACCCAGTACTTC	CASSLFRGVEETQYF
NA	TRBJ2-7	TRBD2	TRBV30	TGTGCCTGGAGTGGGACTAGCGGTCCCTACGAGCAGTACTTC	CAWSGTSGPYEQYF
once	TRBJ2-2	TRBD2	TRBV7-3	TGTGCCAGCAGCTTAATGGCGGGAGGCACCGGGGAGCTGTTTTTT	CASSLMAGGTGELFF
few	TRBJ1-1	NA	TRBV28	TGTGCCAGCAGTTTACGGGGTCCCAGGGGCACTGAAGCTTTCTTT	CASSLRGPRGTEAFF
NA	TRBJ1-5	NA	TRBV15	TGTGCCACCTTGTTGCGGGGGGCCAAAGAACTTTTCCTGATGCCCCAGCATTTT	CATLLRGAKELFLMPQHF
NA	TRBJ1-1	NA	TRBV7-3	TGTGCCAGCAGCTTATCGCAGAACACTGAAGCTTTCTTT	CASSLSQNTEAFF
NA	TRBJ1-5	TRBD1	TRBV19	TGTGCCAGTAGCAGACAGGGTAGTAATCAGCCCCAGCATTTT	CASSRQGSNQPQHF
NA	TRBJ2-3	NA	TRBV28	TGTGCCAGCAGGCTTACCCACCGACAGTTACGCACAGATACGCAGTATTTT	CASRLTHRQLRTDTQYF
NA	TRBJ2-1	NA	TRBV9	TGTGCCAGCAGTTCTTGGAATGAGCAGTTCTTC	CASSSWNEQFF
NA	TRBJ1-1	NA	TRBV30	TGTGCCTGGAGTGCCTACGACAGACTTATCACTGAAGCTTTCTTT	CAWSAYDRLITEAFF
NA	TRBJ1-1	NA	TRBV7-9	TGTGCCAGCAGCCCCCCGGTAGGCACCTTAGGGACTGAAGCTTTCTTT	CASSPPVGTLGTEAFF
NA	TRBJ1-5	TRBD1	TRBV19	TGTGCCAGTAGTACCCTTAAGGACAGGGGTCAGCCCCAGCATTTT	CASSTLKDRGQPQHF
NA	TRBJ2-1	TRBD2	TRBV28	TGTGCCAGCAGTTCCCTCGGGGCTAGCGGGAGGGGCAATGAGCAGTTCTTC	CASSSLGASGRGNEQFF
few	TRBJ1-2	NA	TRBV10-3	TGTGCCATCAGTAGTGGGGACAACGGCTACACCTTC	CAISSGDNGYTF